The clone carrying this T cell receptor (beta chain) came up once. Produced via immunoSEQ multiplex PCR; TCRdb's table is partial and in-frame only. The sample shows more than 85,000 clones, 85% to 95% of them seen only once. The entry originates in a study of siplizumab effects on memory and regulatory T cells. This CDR3 contains 13 residues. Germline CDR1 reads SGHTA; CDR2 reads FQGNSA. V lost 1 base to trimming and J lost 2 bases, with 5 bases between them. The V call is TRBV7-2, the J call TRBJ1-2; D uncertain. Sample: CD4+ T cells sorted from blood. The receptor's source is a human donor in good health. The CDR3 protein is CASSLDKNYGYTF. In nucleotides, the CDR3 is TGTGCCAGCAGCTTAGACAAGAACTATGGCTACACCTTC. The complete variable domain, with remaining parts taken from reference TRBV7-2 and TRBJ1-2, reads GAGVSQSPSNKVTEKGKDVELRCDPISGHTALYWYRQSLGQGLEFLIYFQGNSAPDKSGLPSDRFSAERTGGSVSTLTIQRTQQEDSAVYLCASSLDKNYGYTFGSGTRLTVV.